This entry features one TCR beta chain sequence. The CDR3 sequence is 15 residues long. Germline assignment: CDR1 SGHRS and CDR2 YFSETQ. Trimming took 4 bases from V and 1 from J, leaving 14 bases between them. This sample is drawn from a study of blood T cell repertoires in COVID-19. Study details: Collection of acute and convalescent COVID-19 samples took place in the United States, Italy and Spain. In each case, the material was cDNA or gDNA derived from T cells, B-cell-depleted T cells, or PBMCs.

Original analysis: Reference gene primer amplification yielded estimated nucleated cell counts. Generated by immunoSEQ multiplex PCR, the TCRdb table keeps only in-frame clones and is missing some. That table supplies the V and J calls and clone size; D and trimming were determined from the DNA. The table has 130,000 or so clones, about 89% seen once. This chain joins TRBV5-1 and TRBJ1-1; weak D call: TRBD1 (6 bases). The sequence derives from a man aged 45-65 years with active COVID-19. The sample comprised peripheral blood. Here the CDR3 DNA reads TGCGCCAGCAGCCCCAGGACAGCCACGAACACTGAAGCTTTCTTT. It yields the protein CASSPRTATNTEAFF.